A selection of T cell receptor beta chains follows, all from one sample in a study of T cells after yellow fever vaccination. TCRdb re-called the 5' RACE reads through MiXCR, storing one row per CDR3 protein. Of fewer than 450,000 distinct CDR3 sequences listed, roughly 10% are singletons. Sequenced material: PBMCs, taken on the day of the first yellow fever vaccination. The receptors shown here come from a young man who received the YFV17D yellow fever vaccine. Both conserved end residues are part of each CDR3. D genes are given only for firm matches. The size entry is marked missing in some rows and otherwise reads once, few, many or a size class.

D	V	J	length	size	DNA	CDR3
NA	TRBV7-2	TRBJ2-3	17	few	TGTGCCAGCAGCTTAGGGAGGGGCTTGGATCTCACAGATACGCAGTATTTT	CASSLGRGLDLTDTQYF
NA	TRBV5-1	TRBJ2-2	13	many	TGCGCCAGCAGCTTCCCAGCGACCGGGGAGCTGTTTTTT	CASSFPATGELFF
NA	TRBV4-1	TRBJ2-7	12	once	TGCGCCAGCAGCCAAGTTGGTATCGAGCAGTACTTC	CASSQVGIEQYF
NA	TRBV12-3/TRBV12-4	TRBJ2-2	14	few	TGTGCCAGCGTCCCCCGGGTCTCCACCGGGGAGCTGTTTTTT	CASVPRVSTGELFF
NA	TRBV25-1	TRBJ1-5	14	few	TGTGCCAGCAGTGAACCAGGTTCCCATCAGCCCCAGCATTTT	CASSEPGSHQPQHF
NA	TRBV5-1	TRBJ2-5	16	NA	TGCGCCAGCAGCTTGGCTCCGAGTGACCCTAAAGAGACCCAGTACTTC	CASSLAPSDPKETQYF
NA	TRBV7-2	TRBJ2-1	15	NA	TGTGCCAGCAGCTTCGAGATGGGTTCCTACAATGAGCAGTTCTTC	CASSFEMGSYNEQFF
TRBD1	TRBV7-9	TRBJ2-2	14	few	TGTGCCAGCAGCAAGGACAGGGATGACCGGGAGCTGTTTTTT	CASSKDRDDRELFF
NA	TRBV7-9	TRBJ1-1	15	NA	TGTGCCAGCAGCTCGTGGGACGGAGAGAACACTGAAGCTTTCTTT	CASSSWDGENTEAFF
NA	TRBV20-1	TRBJ1-3	16	few	TGCAGTGCTAGAGATCCGCGGCGATACTCTGGAAACACCATATATTTT	CSARDPRRYSGNTIYF
NA	TRBV21-1	TRBJ2-4	15	NA	TGTGCCAGCAATGAGGGGAAGATGGCCAAAAACATTCAGTACTTC	CASNEGKMAKNIQYF
NA	TRBV6-2/TRBV6-3	TRBJ2-3	16	few	TGTGCCAGCAGCCCCGCTCCGGGACGGCACACAGATACGCAGTATTTT	CASSPAPGRHTDTQYF
TRBD1	TRBV6-1	TRBJ2-6	15	few	TGTGCCAGCGAGAAGACAGGGTCTGGGGCCAACGTCCTGACTTTC	CASEKTGSGANVLTF
NA	TRBV10-3	TRBJ2-5	12	few	TGTGCCATCAGTCCCAGTCAAGAGACCCAGTACTTC	CAISPSQETQYF
TRBD2	TRBV4-1	TRBJ2-3	16	few	TGCGCCAGCAGCCAAGCGACTAGCGGCGCCACAGATACGCAGTATTTT	CASSQATSGATDTQYF
NA	TRBV7-6	TRBJ2-2	12	few	TGTGCCAGCATTGAAGGCACCGGGGAGCTGTTTTTT	CASIEGTGELFF
NA	TRBV2	TRBJ1-2	14	NA	TGTGCCAGCAGTGAAGTCCGTGAATTCGGTGGCTACACCTTC	CASSEVREFGGYTF
NA	TRBV12-3/TRBV12-4	TRBJ2-5	14	NA	TGTGCCAGCAGTAGGGGAATGGATCAAGAGACCCAGTACTTC	CASSRGMDQETQYF
TRBD2	TRBV6-5	TRBJ2-3	16	NA	TGTGCCAGCAGTTACACACTAGCGGCGAGCACAGATACGCAGTATTTT	CASSYTLAASTDTQYF
NA	TRBV27	TRBJ2-1	15	few	TGTGCCAGCAGTTTTGGGTTACAGGGTGTAAATGAGCAGTTCTTC	CASSFGLQGVNEQFF
NA	TRBV2	TRBJ1-2	13	NA	TGTGCCAGCAGTGAGAGGGGGTGGTATGGCTACACCTTC	CASSERGWYGYTF
NA	TRBV27	TRBJ1-1	16	few	TGTGCCAGCAGTTTTAGCCTCGGCGGGATGAACACTGAAGCTTTCTTT	CASSFSLGGMNTEAFF
NA	TRBV29-1	TRBJ2-5	15	many	TGCAGCGTTGAAGTACAGGGGAGGGTGACGGAGACCCAGTACTTC	CSVEVQGRVTETQYF
NA	TRBV6-5	TRBJ2-7	14	NA	TGTGCCAGCAGTTCTTGGGACGGCGTGAGCGAGCAGTACTTC	CASSSWDGVSEQYF
NA	TRBV5-6	TRBJ1-5	14	NA	TGTGCCAGCAGCCCGGGTCAAGGCCATCAGCCCCAGCATTTT	CASSPGQGHQPQHF
TRBD2	TRBV3-1	TRBJ2-1	16	few	TGTGCCAGCAGCTCAGGTAGCGGGGGGACTTACAATGAGCAGTTCTTC	CASSSGSGGTYNEQFF
TRBD2	TRBV4-2	TRBJ2-1	18	NA	TGTGCCAGCAGCCAAGATATGCCTAGCGGGGGGGCTTCGGGTGAGCAGTTCTTC	CASSQDMPSGGASGEQFF
NA	TRBV12-3/TRBV12-4	TRBJ2-4	16	many	TGTGCCAGCAGTTCCGGGGCCCCGGTGGCCAAAAACATTCAGTACTTC	CASSSGAPVAKNIQYF
NA	TRBV7-6	TRBJ2-1	13	few	TGTGCCAGCAGCTTCGACGGGTTGCGGGAGCAGTTCTTC	CASSFDGLREQFF
TRBD1	TRBV2	TRBJ2-6	18	few	TGTGCCAGCGGCGACCTGGACAGGGTGTTCTCTGGGGCCAACGTCCTGACTTTC	CASGDLDRVFSGANVLTF
NA	TRBV29-1	TRBJ2-3	13	many	TGCAGCGTTGACGTAGCACTGACAGATACGCAGTATTTT	CSVDVALTDTQYF
NA	TRBV5-1	TRBJ2-3	15	many	TGCGCCAGCAGCTTCCAGGGGGGGGGCACAGATACGCAGTATTTT	CASSFQGGGTDTQYF
NA	TRBV6-2/TRBV6-3	TRBJ1-5	17	few	TGTGCCAGCAGTTACGAGAGGAAGGACGGAAGCAATCAGCCCCAGCATTTT	CASSYERKDGSNQPQHF
NA	TRBV7-3	TRBJ2-4	13	NA	TGTGCCAGCAGCCCTCAGGTGGGGCAGTTACAGTACTTC	CASSPQVGQLQYF
NA	TRBV4-1	TRBJ1-5	16	few	TGCGCCAGCAGACCCGTGAAGGGGCAGGGCAATCAGCCCCAGCATTTT	CASRPVKGQGNQPQHF
TRBD1	TRBV6-2/TRBV6-3	TRBJ2-1	14	few	TGTGCCAGCAGTAGCGGGACAGGGGGCGATGAGCAGTTCTTC	CASSSGTGGDEQFF
TRBD2	TRBV6-5	TRBJ2-3	15	NA	TGTGCCAGCAGTTCCCCGGCTAGCGGGGTTGATACGCAGTATTTT	CASSSPASGVDTQYF
TRBD1	TRBV18	TRBJ2-5	14	NA	TGTGCCAGCTCACCACCTCAGGGGGCAGTGACCCAGTACTTC	CASSPPQGAVTQYF
TRBD2	TRBV12-3/TRBV12-4	TRBJ2-1	14	NA	TGTGCCAGCACTCTAGCGGGGGCCTACAATGAGCAGTTCTTC	CASTLAGAYNEQFF
TRBD2	TRBV4-2	TRBJ2-5	15	NA	TGTGCCAGCAGCCAAGATCGCGGGGGGCCCAAGACCCAGTACTTC	CASSQDRGGPKTQYF
NA	TRBV6-5	TRBJ2-7	13	few	TGTGCCAGCAGTTACGCACAGCTTACCCCGGCGTACTTC	CASSYAQLTPAYF
NA	TRBV5-1	TRBJ1-1	14	few	TGCGCCAGCAGCTTGGGGCAGGCACACGGTGAGGCTTTCTTT	CASSLGQAHGEAFF
NA	TRBV3-1	TRBJ2-5	15	many	TGTGCCAGCAGCCAAGATTTGGCTAGCAGTCTGACCCAGTACTTC	CASSQDLASSLTQYF
TRBD2	TRBV12-5	TRBJ2-7	13	few	TGTGCTAGTGGTCTCGGGGGGGGTTTCGAGCAGTACTTC	CASGLGGGFEQYF
TRBD2	TRBV6-2/TRBV6-3	TRBJ2-3	17	NA	TGTGCCAGCAGTTACCCCTCACTAGCGGGGGGAACAGATACGCAGTATTTT	CASSYPSLAGGTDTQYF
NA	TRBV12-3/TRBV12-4	TRBJ1-6	14	NA	TGTGCCAGCAGAACGACAGGAGCTAATTCACCCCTCCACTTT	CASRTTGANSPLHF
TRBD1	TRBV6-1	TRBJ1-1	14	many	TGTGCCAGCAGCGACAGGGGTCCGAACACTGAAGCTTTCTTT	CASSDRGPNTEAFF
TRBD1	TRBV2	TRBJ2-6	15	few	TGTGCCAGCAATCACGACAGGGCTGGGGCCAACGTCCTGACTTTC	CASNHDRAGANVLTF
TRBD2	TRBV4-1	TRBJ2-3	17	many	TGCGCCAGCAGCCCCTCTAGGCTAGCGGGGACGGCAGATACGCAGTATTTT	CASSPSRLAGTADTQYF
TRBD2	TRBV4-3	TRBJ2-3	19	few	TGCGCCAGCAGCCAAGATCGGAGGGCTAGCGGGGGGTGGGCAGATACGCAGTATTTT	CASSQDRRASGGWADTQYF